This is a list of T cell receptor beta chains from one sample in a study of early T cells in non-severe SARS-CoV-2 infection. TCRdb re-called the 5' RACE reads with MiXCR, one entry per CDR3 protein. The table includes about 42,000 distinct CDR3 sequences, roughly 7.1% detected once. Sequenced: whole blood. Source of these receptors: an adult who was a healthcare worker with PCR-confirmed SARS-CoV-2 infection or an uninfected control (not recorded which). CDR3s include the opening cysteine and the closing phenylalanine or tryptophan. A D gene is named only where the DNA matches it firmly. A clone size is listed for some rows: how often the clone was seen (once, few, many), or a class if it is expanded.

V gene	clone size	D gene	J gene	CDR3 length	CDR3 DNA	CDR3 protein
TRBV7-8	few	TRBD1	TRBJ2-7	14	TGTGCCAGCAGCTACGGACAGGGGGGCGTCGAGCAGTACTTC	CASSYGQGGVEQYF
TRBV2	many	NA	TRBJ1-6	13	TGTGCCAGCAGTGAAGTGAGGGGATCACCCCTCCACTTT	CASSEVRGSPLHF
TRBV18	NA	TRBD1	TRBJ1-2	16	TGTGCCAGCTCACCATGGAGGGACAGGGTGGACTATGGCTACACCTTC	CASSPWRDRVDYGYTF
TRBV19	NA	NA	TRBJ2-7	13	TGTGCCAGTAGTCCATATGGAGGCTACGAGCAGTACTTC	CASSPYGGYEQYF
TRBV5-1	few	TRBD1	TRBJ1-4	14	TGCGCCAGCAGCTTTGGACAGGGTAATGAAAAACTGTTTTTT	CASSFGQGNEKLFF
TRBV12-5	NA	NA	TRBJ2-7	16	TGTGCTAGTGGTTTGCGCGGGGGACAGGCATCCTACGAGCAGTACTTC	CASGLRGGQASYEQYF
TRBV6-5	many	TRBD1	TRBJ1-2	15	TGTGCCAGCAGTACCCGGGACAGGGCGGACTATGGCTACACCTTC	CASSTRDRADYGYTF
TRBV29-1	few	NA	TRBJ1-2	11	TGCAGCGTCCGCGGTAGCTATGGCTACACCTTC	CSVRGSYGYTF
TRBV2	few	NA	TRBJ2-1	13	TGTGCCAGCAGTACCATGGTCGCCAATGAGCAGTTCTTC	CASSTMVANEQFF
TRBV11-2	few	NA	TRBJ2-5	15	TGTGCCAGCAGCCCCGGACACTCCGTCCAAGAGACCCAGTACTTC	CASSPGHSVQETQYF
TRBV15	NA	NA	TRBJ1-5	15	TGTGCCACCAGCAGAGAAACAGAATACAATCAGCCCCAGCATTTT	CATSRETEYNQPQHF
TRBV7-8	few	NA	TRBJ2-1	16	TGTGCCAGCAGCGCCTACAGGGTTGTGTCCTACAATGAGCAGTTCTTC	CASSAYRVVSYNEQFF
TRBV5-5	NA	TRBD1	TRBJ1-2	14	TGTGCCAGCAGCGTTGGACAGGGAAACTATGGCTACACCTTC	CASSVGQGNYGYTF
TRBV12-3/TRBV12-4	NA	TRBD1	TRBJ1-1	15	TGTGCCAGCAGTTGGAACAGGGGTCGGAACACTGAAGCTTTCTTT	CASSWNRGRNTEAFF
TRBV6-2/TRBV6-3	few	NA	TRBJ1-5	14	TGTGCCAGCAGTTCCGGACGGATAAATCAGCCCCAGCATTTT	CASSSGRINQPQHF
TRBV6-1	NA	NA	TRBJ2-1	16	TGTGCCAGCAGTGGAATCCGGGACATCTCTTCGAATGAGCAGTTCTTC	CASSGIRDISSNEQFF
TRBV7-9	NA	NA	TRBJ1-5	13	TGTGCCAGCAGCGCGACGGGAAATCAGCCCCAGCATTTT	CASSATGNQPQHF
TRBV6-5	many	NA	TRBJ2-5	15	TGTGCCAGCAGTTACCTCGGGGGGCCGCGGGAGACCCAGTACTTC	CASSYLGGPRETQYF
TRBV3-1	NA	NA	TRBJ1-1	13	TGTGCCAGCAGCCCACCACTGGGTGGAGAAGCTTTCTTT	CASSPPLGGEAFF
TRBV9	many	NA	TRBJ2-1	16	TGTGCCAGCAGCCCAGAGGGGGACTTCTCCTACAATGAGCAGTTCTTC	CASSPEGDFSYNEQFF
TRBV18	many	TRBD1	TRBJ2-7	15	TGTGCCAGCTCACCCCGACAGGGGGAATACTACGAGCAGTACTTC	CASSPRQGEYYEQYF
TRBV6-1	NA	NA	TRBJ1-5	15	TGTGCCAGCAGCCCAAATCAGGACTTTTATCAGCCCCAGCATTTT	CASSPNQDFYQPQHF
TRBV3-1	NA	NA	TRBJ1-1	14	TGTGCCAGCAGCCAAGAAAGTAGGGACACTGAAGCTTTCTTT	CASSQESRDTEAFF
TRBV4-1	NA	TRBD2	TRBJ2-1	17	TGCGCCAGCAGCCGCTCTACGAGCGGGGAGTATGCGAATGAGCAGTTCTTC	CASSRSTSGEYANEQFF
TRBV29-1	many	TRBD2	TRBJ2-2	17	TGCAGCGTTGAAGGGATGTGGGCTAGCGGGGGACCCGGGGAGCTGTTTTTT	CSVEGMWASGGPGELFF
TRBV6-5	NA	TRBD1	TRBJ1-6	17	TGTGCCAGCAGTTTTCGGACAGGGGGGACCTATAATTCACCCCTCCACTTT	CASSFRTGGTYNSPLHF
TRBV3-1	few	NA	TRBJ1-6	11	TGTGCCAGCAGCCAAGATTCACCCCTCCACTTT	CASSQDSPLHF
TRBV19	few	TRBD1	TRBJ1-3	16	TGTGCCAGTACTCCGGGACAGGGCACTCCGGGAGACACCATATATTTT	CASTPGQGTPGDTIYF
TRBV12-3/TRBV12-4	NA	NA	TRBJ2-1	12	TGTGCCAGCAGTCCGGACTACAATGAGCAGTTCTTC	CASSPDYNEQFF
TRBV7-6	many	NA	TRBJ1-2	13	TGTGCCAGCAGCTTAGGCGGGAACTATGGCTACACCTTC	CASSLGGNYGYTF
TRBV12-3/TRBV12-4	NA	NA	TRBJ1-2	13	TGTGCCAGCAGTACCCCGGGGGCTGGGGGCTACACCTTC	CASSTPGAGGYTF
TRBV11-2	NA	NA	TRBJ2-1	13	TGTGCCAGCAGGGGGTTCTCCTACAATGAGCAGTTCTTC	CASRGFSYNEQFF
TRBV7-9	many	NA	TRBJ1-1	13	TGTGCCAGCAGCTTAATCGTAGACACTGAAGCTTTCTTT	CASSLIVDTEAFF
TRBV12-3/TRBV12-4	few	TRBD2	TRBJ2-5	14	TGTGCCAGCAGTAGCGGGGGTTGGGGGGAGACCCAGTACTTC	CASSSGGWGETQYF
TRBV10-1	few	NA	TRBJ2-3	12	TGCGCCAGCGGACCCAATCGCGATACGCAGTATTTT	CASGPNRDTQYF
TRBV7-6	few	TRBD2	TRBJ2-7	17	TGTGCCAGCAGCTTAGGGACTAGCGGGGGAAGCTCCTACGAGCAGTACTTC	CASSLGTSGGSSYEQYF
TRBV14	NA	NA	TRBJ2-1	13	TGTGCCAGCAGCCAAGATTTAGGGACTGAGCAGTTCTTC	CASSQDLGTEQFF
TRBV14	NA	NA	TRBJ1-6	14	TGTGCCAGCAGCCAGGCCACCTCTAATTCACCCCTCCACTTT	CASSQATSNSPLHF
TRBV7-9	NA	NA	TRBJ1-1	14	TGTGCCAGCAGCTTAGAGGACAGGAACACTGAAGCTTTCTTT	CASSLEDRNTEAFF
TRBV2	many	NA	TRBJ2-5	14	TGTGCCAGCAGCCTAGAGGGGGGCAAAGAGACCCAGTACTTC	CASSLEGGKETQYF
TRBV7-9	many	NA	TRBJ1-3	15	TGTGCCAGCAGCTTACGCGGGAGCTCTGGAAACACCATATATTTT	CASSLRGSSGNTIYF
TRBV7-2	many	NA	TRBJ1-5	13	TGTGCCACTGGGACCAGAGGCAATCAGCCCCAGCATTTT	CATGTRGNQPQHF
TRBV10-3	few	NA	TRBJ2-1	14	TGTGCCGTCTCCCCGGGGGCGAGTAACAATGAGCAGTTCTTC	CAVSPGASNNEQFF
TRBV7-2	few	NA	TRBJ2-5	15	TGTGCCAGCAGCTTCCCCGGGGGCCGCCAAGAGACCCAGTACTTC	CASSFPGGRQETQYF
TRBV5-1	NA	TRBD1	TRBJ1-3	13	TGCGCCAGCGGGGACAGGGCTGGAAACACCATATATTTT	CASGDRAGNTIYF
TRBV7-6	many	NA	TRBJ1-1	14	TGTGCCAGCAGCTCGGAGGGGGGGGATACTGAAGCTTTCTTT	CASSSEGGDTEAFF